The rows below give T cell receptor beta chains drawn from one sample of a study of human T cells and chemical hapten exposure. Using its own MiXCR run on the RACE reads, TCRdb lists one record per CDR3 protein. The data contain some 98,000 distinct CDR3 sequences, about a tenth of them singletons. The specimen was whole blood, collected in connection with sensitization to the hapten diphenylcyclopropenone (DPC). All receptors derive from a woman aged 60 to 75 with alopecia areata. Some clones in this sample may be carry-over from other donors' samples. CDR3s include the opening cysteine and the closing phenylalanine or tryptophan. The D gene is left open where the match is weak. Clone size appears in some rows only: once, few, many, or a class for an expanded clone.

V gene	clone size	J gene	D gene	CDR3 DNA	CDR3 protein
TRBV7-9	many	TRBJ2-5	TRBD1	TGTGCCAGCAGCACACAGGGGGAAGAGACCCAGTACTTC	CASSTQGEETQYF
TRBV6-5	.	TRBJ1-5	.	TGTGCCGGCTTGAAGCCCCAGCATTTT	CAGLKPQHF
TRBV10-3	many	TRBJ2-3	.	TGTGCCATCAGTGAGCCCTCGGGGAGGTCGGGCACAGATACGCAGTATTTT	CAISEPSGRSGTDTQYF
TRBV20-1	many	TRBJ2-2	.	TGCAGTGCTAGAGCGACAGGGAACACCGGGGAGCTGTTTTTT	CSARATGNTGELFF
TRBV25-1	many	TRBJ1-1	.	TGTGCCAGCAGACTTGGGCCCGAAGCTTTCTTT	CASRLGPEAFF
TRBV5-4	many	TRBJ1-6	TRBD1	TGTGCCAGCAGCAGCCCGACAGGGGCTTATAATTCACCCCTCCACTTT	CASSSPTGAYNSPLHF
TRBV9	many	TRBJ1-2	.	TGTGCCAGCAGCGTGTCGACAGGTTCCCACTATGGCTACACCTTC	CASSVSTGSHYGYTF
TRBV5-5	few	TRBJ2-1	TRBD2	TGTGCCAGCAGCTCCCGGGGTAGCGGGGGGCGCCTGGGGCAGTTCTTC	CASSSRGSGGRLGQFF
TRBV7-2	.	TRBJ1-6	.	TGTGCCAGCAGCTTGGGGACTCGTAATTCACCCCTCCACTTT	CASSLGTRNSPLHF
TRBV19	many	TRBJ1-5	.	TGTGCCAGCACTCTTATGGGGGGGAACAATCAGCCCCAGCATTTT	CASTLMGGNNQPQHF
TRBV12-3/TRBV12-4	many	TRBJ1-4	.	TGTGCCAGCAGACCCTCCGGGGCGACTAATGAAAAACTGTTTTTT	CASRPSGATNEKLFF
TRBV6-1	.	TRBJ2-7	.	TGTGCCACCACGTTCAGGGAAGGAGAACAGTACTTC	CATTFREGEQYF
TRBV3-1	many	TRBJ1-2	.	TGTGCCAGCAGCCAAGGAACAGAAAATTATGCTGGCTACACCTTC	CASSQGTENYAGYTF
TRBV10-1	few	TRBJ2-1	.	TGCGCCAGCAGTGAGTTCCAGACCTACAATGAGCAGTTCTTC	CASSEFQTYNEQFF
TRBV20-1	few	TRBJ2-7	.	TGCAGTGCTAGAGGGCCCGGGGGTACCTACGAGCAGTACTTC	CSARGPGGTYEQYF
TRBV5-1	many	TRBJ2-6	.	TGCGCCAGCAGCTTCCAGGGAGATAGCTCTGGGGCCAACGTCCTGACTTTC	CASSFQGDSSGANVLTF
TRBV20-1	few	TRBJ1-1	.	TGCAGTGCTAGTGTGATTGCGGTCGGGACTGAAGCTTTCTTT	CSASVIAVGTEAFF
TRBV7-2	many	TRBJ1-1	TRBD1	TGTGCCAGCAGTTTTGACAGGGGCGAAGCTTTCTTT	CASSFDRGEAFF
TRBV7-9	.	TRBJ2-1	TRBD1	TGTGCCAGCAGCCGGGACAGGGACTATGTCGAGCAGTTCTTC	CASSRDRDYVEQFF
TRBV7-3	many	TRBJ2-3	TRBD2	TGTGCCAGCAGCATCGGACTAGAGACAGATACGCAGTATTTT	CASSIGLETDTQYF
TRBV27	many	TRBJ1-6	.	TGTGCCAGCAGTTTGACAGCTACCAATAATTCACCCCTCCACTTT	CASSLTATNNSPLHF
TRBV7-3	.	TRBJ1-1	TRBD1	TGTGCCAGCAGCATGGGACAGATCCTTATGAACACTGAAGCTTTCTTT	CASSMGQILMNTEAFF
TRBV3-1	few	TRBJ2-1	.	TGTGCCAGCAGCCCGCCGCAACGGGAGCAGTTCTTC	CASSPPQREQFF
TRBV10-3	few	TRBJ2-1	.	TGTGCCATCGGTGACAGCTACAATGAGCAGTTCTTC	CAIGDSYNEQFF
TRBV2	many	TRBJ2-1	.	TGTGCCAGCAGTGTCGAGGGGCAGTCGACGGGGTACAATGAGCAGTTCTTC	CASSVEGQSTGYNEQFF
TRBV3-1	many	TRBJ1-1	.	TGTGCCAGCAGCCGGAGGGAGAACACTGAAGCTTTCTTT	CASSRRENTEAFF
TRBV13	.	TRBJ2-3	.	TGTGCCAGCAGCTTCCCGACTGACCCCACAGATACGCAGTATTTT	CASSFPTDPTDTQYF
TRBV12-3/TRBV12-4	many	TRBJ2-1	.	TGTGCCAGCAGTTTAGGGTATTCCTACAATGAGCAGTTCTTC	CASSLGYSYNEQFF